This section outlines one TCR beta chain sequence together with its context. The target antigen is unknown. The data were obtained in a study of beta chain features in type 1 diabetes. Findings and limits, study-wide: A pattern of fewer insertions and more deletions at VDJ junctions was seen in type 1 diabetes patients. Moderately but significantly shorter TCRB CDR3s were found in Type 1 diabetes patients in all four CD4+ subsets.

Sequencing targeted expressed TCRB transcripts, as all isolated RNA had been reverse transcribed. The data were produced by immunoSEQ multiplex PCR, yet TCRdb's version contains in-frame clones alone and is incomplete. The sample holds a few hundred thousand clones, roughly 20% seen once. CDR1 is SGHTA, CDR2 FQGNSA, per germline. Germline trimming cut 10 bases from V and 6 bases from J; bases unmatched to any gene: 11. The CDR3 sequence is 13 residues long. The chain uses TRBV7-2 and TRBJ2-7; 8 positions match TRBD2. This TCR derives from a woman in her thirties or forties with type 1 diabetes. Input material: naive CD4+ T cells from blood. The CDR3 spells CATQTGGSGEQYF. CDR3 DNA sequence: TGTGCCACTCAGACGGGAGGGTCGGGCGAGCAGTACTTC.